This T cell receptor beta chain was captured by sequencing in a study of shared clonotypes between healthy human individuals. Notes on this clone: The antigen remains undetermined.

Findings and caveats of the study: Sampling covered blood only; tissue repertoires likely differ. Clonotype sharing among the donors was expected to vary with sequencing depth.

Method: immunoSEQ multiplex PCR; TCRdb's copy keeps in-frame clones and lacks some. In the table there are around 980,000 clones, roughly 74% of which are singletons. Sequenced sample: memory CD4+ T cells from PBMCs. Stated subset: CD45RA-negative fraction. The receptor was isolated from a man between 18 and 35 years old in good health. Some clones in this sample may be carry-over from other donors' samples.

The CDR3 sequence: CASSIDPNQPQHF. Here the CDR3 DNA reads TGTGCCAGTAGTATAGACCCGAATCAGCCCCAGCATTTT. J is TRBJ1-5 and V is TRBV19; D gene ambiguous. Germline V gene data show CDR1 as LNHDA and CDR2 as SQIVND (reference sequence). V dropped 0 bases and J dropped 4 bases, with 4 bases sitting between them. This CDR3 has 13 residues. Variable domain in full (rest from reference TRBV19 and TRBJ1-5): DGGITQSPKYLFRKEGQNVTLSCEQNLNHDAMYWYRQDPGQGLRLIYYSQIVNDFQKGDIAEGYSVSREKKESFPLTVTSAQKNPTAFYLCASSIDPNQPQHFGDGTRLSIL.